One and the same sample provided the 21 T cell receptor beta chains below, sequenced in a study of graft-versus-host responses after intestinal transplantation. The antigens for these receptors are not known. The table came from immunoSEQ multiplex PCR; TCRdb's copy has only in-frame clones and leaves some out. The profile covers about 39,000 clones, with about 95% appearing a single time and more than 0.2% taken by the ten largest. The input for sequencing was unstimulated CD8+ T cells sorted from spleen or lymph node cells, taken before transplant. These receptor sequences come from a human donor who was the organ donor for an intestinal transplant.

This chain connects TRBV10-2 to TRBJ2-1, with a tentative D call TRBD2 (6 bases). The CDR3 runs to 15 residues. The V end lost 8 bases, the J end lost 0 bases, and 14 bases lay between the germline ends. Germline-derived CDR1 and CDR2 are WSHSY and SAAADI. The CDR3 nucleotides read TGCGCCAGCGCCGGGGGATCCCTCTCCTACAATGAGCAGTTCTTC. It is translated as CASAGGSLSYNEQFF.

The chain couples TRBV27 to TRBJ1-4; tentatively, D is TRBD1 (6 bases). Germline assignment: CDR1 MNHEY and CDR2 SMNVEV (reference sequence). The V and J ends lost 2 bases and 0 bases respectively, with 7 bases between them. The CDR3 runs to 15 residues. Written as DNA, the CDR3 is TGTGCCAGCAGTTTAACAGGGTCAACTAATGAAAAACTGTTTTTT. Translating gives CASSLTGSTNEKLFF.

Only one count was recorded for this clone. This sequence joins TRBV4-1 and TRBJ2-7, with 12 bases matching TRBD1. Germline V gives CDR1 MGHRA, CDR2 YSYEKL. Unmatched junction bases numbered 17, after V lost 3 bases and J lost 2 bases. CDR3 length: 20 residues. The CDR3 reads CASSHVPLVEGQGATYEQYF. In nucleotides, the CDR3 is TGCGCCAGCAGCCACGTGCCCCTTGTAGAGGGACAGGGGGCGACCTACGAGCAGTACTTC.

The rearrangement joins TRBV27 to TRBJ1-2, with D maybe TRBD1 (6 bases). Germline V gene lookup returns CDR1 MNHEY and CDR2 SMNVEV (reference sequence). The CDR3 length is 14 residues. Trimming left V 5 bases short and J 3 bases short, with 13 bases between. The CDR3: CASSPQGRYYGYTF. CDR3 sequence (DNA): TGTGCCAGCAGTCCCCAGGGGCGGTACTATGGCTACACCTTC.

This chain links TRBV30 with TRBJ2-5; 10 bases are shared with TRBD1. Germline V CDR1 and CDR2: GTSNPN, SVGIG (reference sequence). V lost 3 bases, J lost 5 bases, and 9 bases stayed unmatched. This CDR3 comprises 15 residues. CDR3 nucleotides: TGTGCCTGGAGCAAACCGGGACAGGGGTATGAGACCCAGTACTTC. Translating gives CAWSKPGQGYETQYF.

This clone was seen only once. The V gene is TRBV4-3, the J gene TRBJ2-3, with 9 bases fitting TRBD2. Per the germline V gene, CDR1 is LGHNA and CDR2 is YSLEER. Trimming took 3 bases from V and 2 from J; bases not matched to a gene: 9. This CDR3 has 17 residues. CDR3 DNA: TGCGCCAGCAGCCAGGGGGAGGCGGGGGGGAACACAGATACGCAGTATTTT. This codes for CASSQGEAGGNTDTQYF.

DNA of the CDR3: TGTGCCAGCAGTGATTCTATCGCGGGACAGGGGGCGAGAACCGGGGAGCTGTTTTTT. This encodes CASSDSIAGQGARTGELFF. The V call is TRBV9, the J call TRBJ2-2; 12 positions agree with TRBD1. The V gene's germline CDR1 is SGDLS and CDR2 YYNGEE. The CDR3 contains 19 residues. V was pared by 5 bases and J by 5 bases, with 16 bases of the junction left unmatched.

The chain joins TRBV9 to TRBJ2-3, with a weak D call TRBD2 (6 bases). The V end was cut by 0 bases, the J end by 4 bases, with 6 bases between. CDR3 length: 13 residues. Germline assignment: CDR1 SGDLS and CDR2 YYNGEE. The CDR3 sequence: CASSVGGADTQYF. The CDR3 bases are TGTGCCAGCAGCGTAGGGGGGGCAGATACGCAGTATTTT.

The chain carries TRBV4-1 and TRBJ2-7; no definite D call. Germline V gene sequence: CDR1 MGHRA, CDR2 YSYEKL. The CDR3 covers 16 residues. V lost 0 bases, J lost 3 bases, and 15 bases lay in between. The CDR3 loop is CASSQDVSRIDYEQYF. The CDR3 DNA is TGCGCCAGCAGCCAAGATGTGTCGAGAATAGACTACGAGCAGTACTTC.

The gene calls are TRBV29-1 and TRBJ1-1; D is unresolved. The length of the CDR3 is 14 residues. The ends were cut back, 0 bases at V and 2 bases at J, with 10 bases in the middle. CDR1 is SQVTM, CDR2 ANQGSEA, per germline. The CDR3 DNA follows: TGCAGCGTTGAAGATCGGCGGGTTAACACTGAAGCTTTCTTT. This sequence encodes CSVEDRRVNTEAFF.

V is TRBV30 and J is TRBJ2-1; the D gene could be TRBD1 or TRBD2 (5 bases each). Germline V gene sequence: CDR1 GTSNPN, CDR2 SVGIG (reference sequence). The V end was cut by 1 base, the J end by 7 bases, with 5 bases between. CDR3 length: 11 residues. CDR3 coding DNA: TGTGCCTGGAGTGGGGGGAATGAGCAGTTCTTC. Its protein product is CAWSGGNEQFF.

The V and J genes are TRBV5-6 and TRBJ1-6; D call uncertain. V was cut by 4 bases and J by 0 bases, with 8 bases left in between. Germline CDR1 and CDR2: SGHDT and YYEEEE. This CDR3 region has 15 residues. The CDR3 sequence is CASSPGVSYNSPLHF. The CDR3 DNA is TGTGCCAGCAGCCCTGGGGTCTCCTATAATTCACCCCTCCACTTT.

The chain is built from TRBV5-5 and TRBJ2-7; 10 positions agree with TRBD1. Per germline, CDR1 SGHKS and CDR2 YYEKEE (reference sequence). The CDR3 is made up of 15 amino acids. J was trimmed by 3 bases and V by 3 bases; bases with no gene match: 6. CDR3 loop: CASSSSGTGVYEQYF. CDR3 DNA: TGTGCCAGCAGCTCTTCCGGGACAGGGGTCTACGAGCAGTACTTC.

This clone came up a few times. As DNA, the CDR3 is TGCGCCAGCAGCCAACCACCGACAGGGGAAGAGACCCAGTACTTC. Its translation: CASSQPPTGEETQYF. This chain links TRBV4-1 with TRBJ2-5; TRBD1 aligns across 8 bases. After removal of 2 bases from V and 3 bases from J, the junction contained 5 bases not matched to a gene. This CDR3 is built from 15 residues. CDR1 is MGHRA, CDR2 YSYEKL, per germline.

The chain uses TRBV2 and TRBJ2-1, with 11 positions matching TRBD1. The V and J ends lost 6 bases and 5 bases, in that order; junction bases with no gene match: 6. This CDR3 is built from 15 residues. Germline-derived CDR1 and CDR2 are SNHLY and FYNNEI. The CDR3 region is CASSAGQGGNNEQFF. CDR3 DNA sequence: TGTGCCAGCAGCGCGGGACAGGGGGGAAACAATGAGCAGTTCTTC.

V is TRBV19 and J is TRBJ2-5; D unclear. V was clipped by 4 bases and J by 0 bases, with 6 bases between them. Germline CDR1 is LNHDA and CDR2 is SQIVND (reference sequence). CDR3 size: 13 residues. The CDR3 protein is CASSTTYQETQYF. Here the CDR3 DNA reads TGTGCCAGTAGTACAACGTACCAAGAGACCCAGTACTTC.

This chain links TRBV27 with TRBJ1-1; D call uncertain. Per the germline V gene, CDR1 is MNHEY and CDR2 is SMNVEV (reference sequence). This CDR3 spans 13 amino acids. Trimming took off 6 bases at V and 5 bases at J, with 13 bases between the two ends. This chain's CDR3 is CASRGSWRTEAFF. The CDR3 DNA is TGTGCCAGCAGGGGTTCTTGGAGGACTGAAGCTTTCTTT.

The J gene is TRBJ2-7, the V gene TRBV7-2; 14 bases line up with TRBD2. V shed 6 bases, J shed 2 bases, and the junction held 9 bases outside the gene matches. Germline V gives CDR1 SGHTA, CDR2 FQGNSA. The CDR3 runs 17 residues. The CDR3 region has the DNA TGTGCCAGCAGTCCCGGGACTAGCGGGGGTGGCGCCTACGAGCAGTACTTC. It encodes CASSPGTSGGGAYEQYF.

The chain has TRBV29-1 and TRBJ2-2; no definite D call. Trimming took off 3 bases at V and 1 base at J, with 9 bases between the two ends. Germline lookup yields CDR1 SQVTM and CDR2 ANQGSEA. CDR3 length equals 14 residues. The CDR3 here is CSVDGGLNTGELFF. CDR3 coding DNA: TGCAGCGTTGATGGTGGGCTGAACACCGGGGAGCTGTTTTTT.

The chain combines TRBV9 with TRBJ2-1; 7 bases align to TRBD1. This CDR3 comprises 12 residues. J was trimmed by 6 bases and V by 6 bases; bases with no gene match: 3. CDR1 is SGDLS and CDR2 is YYNGEE in the germline V gene. DNA of the CDR3: TGTGCCAGCACAGGGGGTGGCAATGAGCAGTTCTTC. This sequence encodes CASTGGGNEQFF.

The chain combines TRBV4-3 with TRBJ1-2; D is ambiguous. This CDR3 contains 17 residues. The germline V and J ends were trimmed by 5 bases and 0 bases, with 19 bases remaining between them. CDR1 is LGHNA, CDR2 YSLEER, per germline. The chain's CDR3 is CASSRTPGGPSNYGYTF. The CDR3 bases are TGCGCCAGCAGCAGGACCCCGGGAGGGCCCTCTAACTATGGCTACACCTTC.